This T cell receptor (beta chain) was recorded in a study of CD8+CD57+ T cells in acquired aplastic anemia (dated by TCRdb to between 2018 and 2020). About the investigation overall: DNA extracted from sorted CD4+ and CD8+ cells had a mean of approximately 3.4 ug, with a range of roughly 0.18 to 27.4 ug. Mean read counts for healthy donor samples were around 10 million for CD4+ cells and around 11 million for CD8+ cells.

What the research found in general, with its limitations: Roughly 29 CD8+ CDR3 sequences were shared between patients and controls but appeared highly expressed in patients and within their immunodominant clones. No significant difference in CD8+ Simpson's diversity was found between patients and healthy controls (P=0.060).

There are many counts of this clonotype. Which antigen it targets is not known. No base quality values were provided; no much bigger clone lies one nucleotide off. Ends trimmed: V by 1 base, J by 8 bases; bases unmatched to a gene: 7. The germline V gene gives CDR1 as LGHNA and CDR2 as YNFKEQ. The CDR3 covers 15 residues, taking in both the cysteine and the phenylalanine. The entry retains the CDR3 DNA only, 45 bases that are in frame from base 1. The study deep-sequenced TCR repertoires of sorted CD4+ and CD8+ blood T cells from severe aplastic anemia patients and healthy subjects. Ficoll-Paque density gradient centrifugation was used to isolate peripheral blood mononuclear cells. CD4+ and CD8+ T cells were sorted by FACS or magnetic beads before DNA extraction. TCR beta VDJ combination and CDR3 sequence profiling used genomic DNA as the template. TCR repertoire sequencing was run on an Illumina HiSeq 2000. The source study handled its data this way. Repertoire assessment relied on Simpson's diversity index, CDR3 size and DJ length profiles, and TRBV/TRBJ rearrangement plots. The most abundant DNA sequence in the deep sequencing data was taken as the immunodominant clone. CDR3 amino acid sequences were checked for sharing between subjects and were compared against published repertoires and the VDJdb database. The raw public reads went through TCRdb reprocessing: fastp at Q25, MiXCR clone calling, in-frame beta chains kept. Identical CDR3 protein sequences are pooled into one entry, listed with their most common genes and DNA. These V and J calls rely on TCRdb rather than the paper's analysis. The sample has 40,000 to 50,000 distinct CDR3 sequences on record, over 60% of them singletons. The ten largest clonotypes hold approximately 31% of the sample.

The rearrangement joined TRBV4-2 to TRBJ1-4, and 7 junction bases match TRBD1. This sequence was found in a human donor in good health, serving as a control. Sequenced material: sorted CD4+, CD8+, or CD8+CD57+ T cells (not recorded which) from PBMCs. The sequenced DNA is TGTGCCAGCAGCCAAGGGAGACAGGGTGGCGAAAAACTGTTTTTT. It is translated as CASSQGRQGGEKLFF.